This T cell receptor (beta chain) was profiled in a study of shared clonotypes between healthy human individuals. CDR1 and CDR2 (germline): KGHSH, LQKENI. V lost 3 bases to trimming and J lost 7 bases; unmatched junction nucleotides: 11. The CDR3 consists of 17 residues. The run depth of the assay was deep. Several immunoSEQ plates received, in even portions, the genomic DNA of each subset. The assay was immunoSEQ multiplex PCR, and TCRdb's table has in-frame clones only and misses some. The sample lists 850,000 to 1,100,000 clones; about 72% were seen once. The J gene is TRBJ2-1, the V gene TRBV18, with 11 bases that match TRBD2. This clonotype originated in a man aged 18 to 30 in good health. Some clones in this sample may be carry-over from other donors' samples. Sequenced sample: memory CD4+ T cells from PBMCs. As for subset: CD45RA-negative fraction. As DNA, the CDR3 is TGTGCCAGCTCACCTCCCTTAGCGGGAGGGCCGGGAAATGAGCAGTTCTTC. Encoded protein: CASSPPLAGGPGNEQFF. The full variable domain, its missing parts supplied by reference TRBV18 and TRBJ2-1, is NAGVMQNPRHLVRRRGQEARLRCSPMKGHSHVYWYRQLPEEGLKFMVYLQKENIIDESGMPKERFSAEFPKEGPSILRIQQVVRGDSAAYFCASSPPLAGGPGNEQFFGPGTRLTVL.